The 30 T cell receptor beta chains given below trace back to one sample, sequenced in a study of cytomegalovirus exposure and HLA in healthy donors (TCRdb year 2017). Library preparation employed the immunoSEQ multiplex PCR assay. This immuneACCESS table, as held by TCRdb, lists in-frame sequences with V and J called but not all clones. Of the missing ones, under half trace to an unresolved V gene in checked studies; the others have no known cause. The sample table shows about 160,000 clones, and 86% are seen once. The ten largest clones represent 2% to 2.5% of the sample. The sequencing input was PBMCs. These receptors all come from a woman younger than 30 in good health and CMV-seronegative.

The rearrangement links TRBV5-1 to TRBJ2-3; 10 bases fit TRBD2. V gave up 4 bases and J gave up 3 bases; unmatched junction bases: 8. Germline V lookup: CDR1 SGHRS, CDR2 YFSETQ. This CDR3 comprises 16 residues. The CDR3 DNA is TGCGCCAGCAGCATGGGACTAGCGTTTATGACAGATACGCAGTATTTT. Protein: CASSMGLAFMTDTQYF.

This clone was detected a few times. This chain links TRBV19 with TRBJ2-7; D possibly corresponds to TRBD2 (6 bases). Trimming shortened V by 3 bases and J by 3 bases, and 12 bases separated the two germline ends. Looked up from germline, CDR1 is LNHDA and CDR2 is SQIVND (reference sequence). This CDR3 is built from 14 residues. CDR3 in DNA: TGTGCCAGTAGTATGACTGGGAGGAGCTACGAGCAGTACTTC. As protein: CASSMTGRSYEQYF.

The chain recombines TRBV5-1 with TRBJ2-3; 11 nucleotides match TRBD2. Germline assignment: CDR1 SGHRS and CDR2 YFSETQ. Losses at the gene ends were 0 bases for V and 3 bases for J; bases not matched to a gene: 9. This CDR3 spans 18 amino acids. The CDR3 DNA sequence: TGCGCCAGCAGCTTGGCACTTAGCGGGAGGGCCTCGACAGATACGCAGTATTTT. It yields the protein CASSLALSGRASTDTQYF.

The V gene is TRBV7-2, the J gene TRBJ1-1, with 8 positions matching TRBD1. CDR3 length: 17 amino acids. J lost 0 bases, V lost 2 bases, and 8 bases had no gene match. Germline V CDR1 and CDR2: SGHTA, FQGNSA. CDR3 amino acids: CASSLRGQVSMNTEAFF. For the CDR3, the DNA is TGTGCCAGCAGCTTAAGGGGACAGGTCTCAATGAACACTGAAGCTTTCTTT.

This sequence joins TRBV5-6 and TRBJ1-2; 9 bases agree with TRBD1. This CDR3 has 14 residues. Looked up from germline, CDR1 is SGHDT and CDR2 is YYEEEE. J was trimmed by 2 bases and V by 3 bases; bases with no gene match: 2. DNA for the CDR3: TGTGCCAGCAGCTCGGGACAGGGCAACTATGGCTACACCTTC. As protein: CASSSGQGNYGYTF.

V and J are TRBV27 and TRBJ1-5; 7 positions agree with TRBD1. This CDR3 comprises 17 residues. V dropped 0 bases and J dropped 4; count of bases not matched to a gene: 9. The V gene's germline CDR1 is MNHEY and CDR2 SMNVEV (reference sequence). CDR3 amino acids: CASSLSLPGTVNQPQHF. CDR3 DNA: TGTGCCAGCAGTTTATCCTTGCCTGGGACAGTTAATCAGCCCCAGCATTTT.

The chain joins TRBV12-5 to TRBJ2-3; a possible D gene is TRBD2 (6 bases). Germline V gene data show CDR1 as LGHNT and CDR2 as FRNRAP. Trimming left V 0 bases short and J 3 bases short, with 10 bases between. The CDR3 has 15 amino acids. CDR3 in amino acids: CASGLVREKTDTQYF. The CDR3 DNA follows: TGTGCTAGTGGTTTGGTACGGGAGAAAACAGATACGCAGTATTTT.

The rearrangement uses TRBV27 and TRBJ2-6; D call uncertain. Germline V lookup: CDR1 MNHEY, CDR2 SMNVEV (reference sequence). The CDR3 has 16 amino acids. The V end was cut by 7 bases, the J end by 0 bases, with 13 bases between. Here the CDR3 DNA reads TGTGCCAGCATGCCCAGGCCGAGCTCTGGGGCCAACGTCCTGACTTTC. Translated: CASMPRPSSGANVLTF.

The chain employs TRBV15 and TRBJ1-5, with D unclear. V was trimmed by 1 base and J by 4 bases, leaving 11 bases between them. Germline CDR1 and CDR2: LNHNV and YYDKDF (reference sequence). This CDR3 has 15 residues. The CDR3 region has the DNA TGTGCCACCAGCAGAGGAGATCGGAGGAATCAGCCCCAGCATTTT. It specifies CATSRGDRRNQPQHF.

The chain has TRBV5-1 and TRBJ1-4, with no clear D. The CDR3 consists of 15 residues. V was clipped by 0 bases and J by 5 bases, with 11 bases between them. CDR1 is SGHRS and CDR2 is YFSETQ in the germline V gene. CDR3 protein: CASSLEERPNEKLFF. The CDR3 coding sequence is TGCGCCAGCAGCTTGGAGGAGCGGCCGAATGAAAAACTGTTTTTT.

To note about this clone: Sequence at one end of the junction differs from germline and may be a read error. V gene TRBV6-5 combines with J gene TRBJ1-4; no reliable D call. The CDR3 runs to 11 residues. Looked up from germline, CDR1 is MNHEY and CDR2 is SVGAGI. The CDR3 nucleotides are TGTGCCACCTATTTTAGCAGTGCCATCTATTTT. Protein product: CATYFSSAIYF.

The rearrangement links TRBV19 to TRBJ1-5, with a possible D match to TRBD1 (5 bases). Germline V gene data show CDR1 as LNHDA and CDR2 as SQIVND (reference sequence). V dropped 6 bases and J dropped 0 bases, with 12 bases sitting between them. This CDR3 spans 15 amino acids. CDR3 in DNA: TGTGCCAGTAGGGGGGGGGAATATAGCAATCAGCCCCAGCATTTT. Protein sequence: CASRGGEYSNQPQHF.

This chain uses TRBV29-1 with TRBJ1-2; a possible D gene is TRBD1 (5 bases). The V end lost 6 bases, the J end lost 4 bases, and 15 bases lay between the germline ends. Per the germline V gene, CDR1 is SQVTM and CDR2 is ANQGSEA. This CDR3 has 13 residues. CDR3 loop: CSVLMTVTYGYTF. The DNA for the CDR3 is TGCAGCGTCCTCATGACAGTTACCTATGGCTACACCTTC.

The rearrangement links TRBV21-1 to TRBJ1-1. TRBV21-1 is annotated as a pseudogene. The CDR3 is made up of 16 amino acids. The CDR3 DNA sequence: TGTGCCAGCAGCAAAGGAGGCAGTCTAATGAACACTGAAGCTTTCTTT. This codes for CASSKGGSLMNTEAFF.

V gene TRBV2 combines with J gene TRBJ2-7; D unclear. Germline loops: CDR1 SNHLY, CDR2 FYNNEI. V was trimmed by 8 bases and J by 0 bases, leaving 8 bases between them. The CDR3 has 12 amino acids. The CDR3 is CASGRSSYEQYF. The CDR3 region has the DNA TGTGCCAGCGGCAGAAGCTCCTACGAGCAGTACTTC.

As concerns this clone: Possible read error: a much larger clone is one base away. V and J are TRBV9 and TRBJ2-3; TRBD2 matches at 10 bases. The CDR3 consists of 14 residues. V dropped 3 bases and J dropped 4; count of bases not matched to a gene: 2. Germline CDR1 reads SGDLS; CDR2 reads YYNGEE. In DNA form, the CDR3 reads TGTGCCAGCAGCGAGCGGGAGGGCCCAGATACGCAGTATTTT. Its translation: CASSEREGPDTQYF.

The chain combines TRBV14 with TRBJ2-1; TRBD2 matches at 14 bases. Germline V gene lookup returns CDR1 SGHDN and CDR2 FVKESK. This CDR3 is built from 16 residues. Trimming cost V 3 bases and J 9 bases; bases outside gene matches: 7. CDR3 DNA: TGTGCCAGCAGCCACGACAGGGGGACTAGCGGGGGTGAGCAGTTCTTC. Translated, it gives CASSHDRGTSGGEQFF.

V is TRBV6-5 and J is TRBJ2-2; TRBD1 matches at 7 bases. Germline V lookup: CDR1 MNHEY, CDR2 SVGAGI. The CDR3 loop spans 16 amino acids. The V and J ends lost 2 bases and 5 bases, in that order; junction bases with no gene match: 8. CDR3 residues: CASSYPGQIGTGELFF. For the CDR3, the DNA is TGTGCCAGCAGTTACCCGGGACAGATCGGAACCGGGGAGCTGTTTTTT.

The table lists this clone with a count of one. The J gene is TRBJ2-7, the V gene TRBV7-2; D is undetermined. Trimming took off 1 base at V and 3 bases at J, with 10 bases between the two ends. This CDR3 is 14 amino acids long. Germline assignment: CDR1 SGHTA and CDR2 FQGNSA. CDR3 region: CASSLERRNYEQYF. CDR3 DNA sequence: TGTGCCAGCAGCTTAGAGAGGAGAAACTACGAGCAGTACTTC.

The chain recombines TRBV28 with TRBJ1-1; D call uncertain. Germline V gives CDR1 MDHEN, CDR2 SYDVKM. The ends were cut back, 8 bases at V and 2 bases at J, with 6 bases in the middle. The CDR3 is 11 amino acids. Here the CDR3 reads CASEGNTEAFF. The CDR3 DNA reads as TGTGCCAGCGAGGGAAACACTGAAGCTTTCTTT.

The rearrangement joins TRBV27 to TRBJ1-4, with D unresolved. CDR1 is MNHEY and CDR2 is SMNVEV in the germline V gene (reference sequence). Trimming pared 6 bases from V and 0 bases from J, leaving 11 bases between. There are 15 residues in the CDR3. CDR3 region: CASRPRYATNEKLFF. DNA of the CDR3: TGTGCCAGCAGACCCCGCTATGCAACTAATGAAAAACTGTTTTTT.

The J gene is TRBJ1-1, the V gene TRBV19, with D perhaps TRBD1 (6 bases). Looked up from germline, CDR1 is LNHDA and CDR2 is SQIVND (reference sequence). This CDR3 has 17 residues. Deletions cut 6 bases from V and 0 bases from J, with 20 bases between. The CDR3 nucleotides read TGTGCCAGTAGGCCTCTGCCGGGACACCGAATGAACACTGAAGCTTTCTTT. Translated, it gives CASRPLPGHRMNTEAFF. Supplemented by reference TRBV19 and TRBJ1-1, the full variable domain reads DGGITQSPKYLFRKEGQNVTLSCEQNLNHDAMYWYRQDPGQGLRLIYYSQIVNDFQKGDIAEGYSVSREKKESFPLTVTSAQKNPTAFYLCASRPLPGHRMNTEAFFGQGTRLTVV.

The chain couples TRBV4-3 to TRBJ2-7; D is perhaps TRBD1 (5 bases). Germline loops: CDR1 LGHNA, CDR2 YSLEER. V shed 3 bases and J shed 3 bases, with 15 bases lying between them. CDR3 length: 15 residues. The CDR3 reads CASSQSKDTFYEQYF. The DNA for the CDR3 is TGCGCCAGCAGCCAGAGCAAGGACACCTTCTACGAGCAGTACTTC.

This chain links TRBV5-1 with TRBJ2-1; TRBD2 matches 9 bases. CDR3 length: 16 residues. The V gene end was trimmed by 1 base and the J gene end by 4 bases; junction bases not matched to a gene: 6. Germline V CDR1 and CDR2: SGHRS, YFSETQ. The CDR3 nucleotides read TGCGCCAGCAGCTTGACCTCCAGCGGGGGGTACAATGAGCAGTTCTTC. Its protein product is CASSLTSSGGYNEQFF.

The chain recombines TRBV7-6 with TRBJ1-6; tentatively, D is TRBD1 (6 bases). Germline V CDR1 and CDR2: SGHVS, FNYEAQ. There are 15 residues in the CDR3. Trimming took 5 bases from V and 9 from J, leaving 17 bases between them. This CDR3 is CASSPFRTALSPLHF. The CDR3 nucleotides read TGTGCCAGCAGCCCCTTCCGGACAGCCCTTTCACCCCTCCACTTT.

CDR3 sequence reads: CASSSGQFLREKLFF. The CDR3 DNA reads as TGTGCCAGCAGCTCCGGACAGTTTTTGAGGGAAAAACTGTTTTTT. The chain has TRBV5-8 and TRBJ1-4; D is possibly TRBD1 (6 bases). There are 15 residues in the CDR3. In germline, CDR1 is SGHTS, CDR2 YDEGEE. Trimming cost V 3 bases and J 8 bases, with 17 bases left between them.

V and J are TRBV6-5 and TRBJ2-5; possibly TRBD2 for D (6 bases). This CDR3 has 15 amino acids. V lost 5 bases and J 1 base, leaving 14 bases between the germline ends. The germline gives CDR1 MNHEY, CDR2 SVGAGI. The CDR3 sequence: CASSPEVAAQETQYF. The CDR3 DNA sequence: TGTGCCAGCAGTCCCGAGGTAGCGGCCCAAGAGACCCAGTACTTC.

The rearrangement joins TRBV13 to TRBJ2-1, with D unresolved. Looked up from germline, CDR1 is PRHDT and CDR2 is FYEKMQ (reference sequence). Between the trimmed V and J ends, which lost 5 bases and 0 bases, there was a span of 17 bases. The CDR3 covers 17 residues. The CDR3 spells CASSPPLGLSSYNEQFF. Written as DNA, the CDR3 is TGTGCCAGCAGCCCCCCCTTGGGCTTGAGCTCCTACAATGAGCAGTTCTTC.

The V and J genes are TRBV25-1 and TRBJ1-2; a possible D gene is TRBD1 (6 bases). Per germline, CDR1 MGHDK and CDR2 SYGVNS. The CDR3 has 12 residues. V was trimmed by 4 bases and J by 5 bases, leaving 8 bases between them. As DNA, the CDR3 is TGTGCCAGCAGTGGGGGGCATTATGGCTACACCTTC. It codes for CASSGGHYGYTF.

The chain carries TRBV30 and TRBJ1-1; 8 bases line up with TRBD1. This CDR3 is built from 13 residues. Trimming at V came to 3 bases and at J to 9 bases, leaving 9 bases not matched to a gene. Germline V gene sequence: CDR1 GTSNPN, CDR2 SVGIG (reference sequence). Here the CDR3 DNA reads TGTGCCTGGAGCCCAGGGACAGGTGGTAAAGCTTTCTTT. Its translation is CAWSPGTGGKAFF.